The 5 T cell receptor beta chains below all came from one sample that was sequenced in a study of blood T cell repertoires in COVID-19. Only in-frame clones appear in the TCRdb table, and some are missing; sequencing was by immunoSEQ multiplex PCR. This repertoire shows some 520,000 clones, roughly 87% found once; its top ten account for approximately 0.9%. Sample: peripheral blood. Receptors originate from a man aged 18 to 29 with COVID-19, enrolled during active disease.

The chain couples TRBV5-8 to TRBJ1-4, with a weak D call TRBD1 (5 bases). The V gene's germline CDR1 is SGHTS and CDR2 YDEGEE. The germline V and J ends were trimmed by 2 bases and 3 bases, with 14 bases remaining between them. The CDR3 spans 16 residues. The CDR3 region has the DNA TGTGCCAGCAGCTTATCAGGGTACTGGTCTAATGAAAAACTGTTTTTT. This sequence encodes CASSLSGYWSNEKLFF.

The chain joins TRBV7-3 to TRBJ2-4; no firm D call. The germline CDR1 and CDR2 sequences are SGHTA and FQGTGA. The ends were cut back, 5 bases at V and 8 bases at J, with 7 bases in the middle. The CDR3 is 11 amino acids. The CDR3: CASSISDIQYF. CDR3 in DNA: TGTGCCAGCAGCATAAGCGACATTCAGTACTTC. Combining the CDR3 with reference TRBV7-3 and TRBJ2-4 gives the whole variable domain GAGVSQTPSNKVTEKGKYVELRCDPISGHTALYWYRQSLGQGPEFLIYFQGTGAADDSGLPNDRFFAVRPEGSVSTLKIQRTERGDSAVYLCASSISDIQYFGAGTRLSVL.

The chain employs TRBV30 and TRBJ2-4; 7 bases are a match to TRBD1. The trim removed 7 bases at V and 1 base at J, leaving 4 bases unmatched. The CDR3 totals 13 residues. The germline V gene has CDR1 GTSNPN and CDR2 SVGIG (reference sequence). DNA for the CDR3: TGTGCCTTTGACAGGGTTGCCAAAAACATTCAGTACTTC. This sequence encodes CAFDRVAKNIQYF.

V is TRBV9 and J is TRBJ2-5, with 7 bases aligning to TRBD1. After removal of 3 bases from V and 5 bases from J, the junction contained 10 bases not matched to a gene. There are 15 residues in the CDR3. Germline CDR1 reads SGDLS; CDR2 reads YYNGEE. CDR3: CASSAEGGQLETQYF. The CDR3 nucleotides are TGTGCCAGCAGCGCAGAAGGGGGACAGTTGGAGACCCAGTACTTC.

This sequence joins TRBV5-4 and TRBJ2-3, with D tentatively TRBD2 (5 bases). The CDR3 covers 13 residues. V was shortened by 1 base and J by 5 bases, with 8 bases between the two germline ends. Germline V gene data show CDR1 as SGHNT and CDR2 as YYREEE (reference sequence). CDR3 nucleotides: TGTGCCAGCAGCTTGTCCGGGAAAGATACGCAGTATTTT. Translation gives CASSLSGKDTQYF.